Listed here are 22 T cell receptor beta chains from one sample, sequenced in a study of blood T cell repertoires in COVID-19. Generated by immunoSEQ multiplex PCR, the TCRdb table keeps only in-frame clones and is missing some. The profile shows around 310,000 clones, nearly 90% of them singletons. Material for sequencing was peripheral blood. The receptors were gathered from a woman aged 40 to 49 with COVID-19, enrolled during active disease.

The rearrangement uses TRBV19 and TRBJ2-2, with a possible D match to TRBD1 (5 bases). The CDR3 runs 15 residues. V lost 7 bases to trimming and J lost 0 bases, with 12 bases between them. Germline CDR1 is LNHDA and CDR2 is SQIVND (reference sequence). CDR3 nucleotides: TGTGCCAGTACAGACAGTCCTACGAACACCGGGGAGCTGTTTTTT. It specifies CASTDSPTNTGELFF.

The chain recombines TRBV7-2 with TRBJ2-3, with a possible D match to TRBD1 (5 bases). There are 14 residues in the CDR3. V was cut by 5 bases and J by 3 bases, with 12 bases left in between. Germline CDR1 and CDR2: SGHTA and FQGNSA. In DNA, the CDR3 is TGTGCCAGCAGCCCTAGGGGCTCGACAGATACGCAGTATTTT. It is translated as CASSPRGSTDTQYF.

The V call is TRBV28, the J call TRBJ1-5; no clear D gene. Germline lookup yields CDR1 MDHEN and CDR2 SYDVKM. Trimming shortened V by 4 bases and J by 3 bases, and 7 bases separated the two germline ends. The CDR3 extends over 13 amino acids. CDR3 protein: CASSSLANQPQHF. The CDR3 coding sequence is TGTGCCAGCAGTTCTTTGGCCAATCAGCCCCAGCATTTT. Based on the CDR3 plus reference TRBV28 and TRBJ1-5, the full variable domain is DVKVTQSSRYLVKRTGEKVFLECVQDMDHENMFWYRQDPGLGLRLIYFSYDVKMKEKGDIPEGYSVSREKKERFSLILESASTNQTSMYLCASSSLANQPQHFGDGTRLSIL.

The V gene is TRBV7-2, the J gene TRBJ2-3; 7 positions agree with TRBD2. The length of the CDR3 is 16 residues. The V segment lost 5 bases and the J segment 1 base; nucleotides outside the gene matches: 9. Germline lookup yields CDR1 SGHTA and CDR2 FQGNSA. The CDR3 spells CASSPLVSGGTDTQYF. In DNA, the CDR3 is TGTGCCAGCAGCCCCTTAGTCAGCGGGGGCACAGATACGCAGTATTTT.

In regard to this clone: An end of the junction does not agree with germline; a read error may underlie this. The rearrangement joins TRBV11-2 to TRBJ2-1; TRBD1 is a possible D gene (6 bases). The CDR3 is made up of 14 amino acids. Germline V lookup: CDR1 SGHAT, CDR2 FQNNGV. This chain's CDR3 is CASSRGVGDNEQLF. The CDR3 DNA follows: TGTGCCAGCAGCCGAGGGGTCGGGGACAATGAGCAGCTCTTC.

This chain uses TRBV5-4 with TRBJ2-2; TRBD1 matches at 7 bases. This CDR3 has 17 amino acids. The germline gives CDR1 SGHNT, CDR2 YYREEE (reference sequence). Germline trimming cut 4 bases from V and 0 bases from J; bases unmatched to any gene: 9. This CDR3 is CASSDGTVVSNTGELFF. For the CDR3, the DNA is TGTGCCAGCAGCGACGGGACAGTTGTTTCGAACACCGGGGAGCTGTTTTTT.

This clone was counted a single time. The V and J genes are TRBV5-6 and TRBJ2-1; D perhaps matches TRBD1 (6 bases). CDR3 length equals 11 residues. Germline CDR1 is SGHDT and CDR2 is YYEEEE. V was shortened by 4 bases and J by 7 bases, with 6 bases between the two germline ends. The CDR3 sequence: CASSGQNEQFF. DNA of the CDR3: TGTGCCAGCAGCGGACAGAATGAGCAGTTCTTC. The whole variable domain, filled in from reference TRBV5-6 and TRBJ2-1, reads DAGVTQSPTHLIKTRGQQVTLRCSPKSGHDTVSWYQQALGQGPQFIFQYYEEEERQRGNFPDRFSGHQFPNYSSELNVNALLLGDSALYLCASSGQNEQFFGPGTRLTVL.

The chain carries TRBV28 and TRBJ1-2; D unresolved. V gave up 7 bases and J gave up 9 bases, with 18 bases separating them. The CDR3 length is 13 residues. CDR1 MDHEN and CDR2 SYDVKM come from the germline V gene. The CDR3 DNA sequence: TGTGCCAGCACCTTAAAGGCGGGGAGAAGCTACACCTTC. As protein: CASTLKAGRSYTF.

This clone was found once. V gene TRBV5-1 combines with J gene TRBJ2-1; 9 bases match TRBD1. CDR3 length equals 16 residues. Per germline, CDR1 SGHRS and CDR2 YFSETQ. V was clipped by 4 bases and J by 8 bases; unmatched bases: 13. The CDR3 here is CASSRGQGSVADEQFF. The CDR3 DNA sequence: TGCGCCAGCAGCCGGGGACAGGGTTCAGTGGCGGATGAGCAGTTCTTC.

Regarding this clone: Mismatch with germline at one junction end may stem from a read error. The chain uses TRBV7-7 and TRBJ2-7; 7 nucleotides line up with TRBD2. From germline, CDR1 is SSHAT and CDR2 FNYEAQ (reference sequence). There are 15 residues in the CDR3. The CDR3 spells CASSPWEGPPYEQYF. CDR3 bases: TGTGCTAGCAGCCCCTGGGAGGGGCCCCCCTACGAGCAGTACTTC.

This clone was seen only once. This sequence joins TRBV9 and TRBJ2-3; the D is unclear. The V end lost 0 bases, the J end lost 2 bases, and 13 bases lay between the germline ends. CDR1 SGDLS and CDR2 YYNGEE come from the germline V gene. The CDR3 sequence is 16 residues long. The CDR3 reads CASSVVSVVNTDTQYF. CDR3 nucleotide sequence: TGTGCCAGCAGCGTAGTATCGGTCGTGAACACAGATACGCAGTATTTT. The whole variable domain, filled in from reference TRBV9 and TRBJ2-3, reads DSGVTQTPKHLITATGQRVTLRCSPRSGDLSVYWYQQSLDQGLQFLIQYYNGEERAKGNILERFSAQQFPDLHSELNLSSLELGDSALYFCASSVVSVVNTDTQYFGPGTRLTVL.

The rearrangement uses TRBV9 and TRBJ2-3, with 8 bases fitting TRBD1. The CDR3 contains 16 residues. Germline CDR1 reads SGDLS; CDR2 reads YYNGEE. V trimming: 4 bases; J trimming: 3 bases; junction bases outside the gene matches: 10. For the CDR3, the DNA is TGTGCCAGCAGCCCTCACCGGACAGGGTGGACAGATACGCAGTATTTT. Translating gives CASSPHRTGWTDTQYF.

This rearrangement joins TRBV13 to TRBJ1-6, with 9 bases matching TRBD1. The CDR3 is made up of 15 amino acids. CDR1 PRHDT and CDR2 FYEKMQ come from the germline V gene (reference sequence). The trim removed 5 bases at V and 7 bases at J, leaving 6 bases unmatched. The CDR3 DNA reads TGTGCCAGCAGCACACAGGGGGCGAGGAATTCACCCCTCCACTTT. This translates into CASSTQGARNSPLHF. The variable domain in full, completed from reference TRBV13 and TRBJ1-6, reads AAGVIQSPRHLIKEKRETATLKCYPIPRHDTVYWYQQGPGQDPQFLISFYEKMQSDKGSIPDRFSAQQFSDYHSELNMSSLELGDSALYFCASSTQGARNSPLHFGNGTRLTVT.

The rearrangement uses TRBV21-1 and TRBJ2-3; TRBD2 is the table's D call, not checked against the DNA. TRBV21-1 is noted as a pseudogene. The CDR3 extends over 14 amino acids. The CDR3, as DNA: TGTGCCAGCAGAAAGCGGGGGGGCACAGATACGCAGTATTTT. This gives the protein CASRKRGGTDTQYF.

The rearrangement joins TRBV6-2 or TRBV6-3 to TRBJ2-1; D ambiguous. The CDR3 spans 12 residues. Trimming pared 5 bases from V and 9 bases from J, leaving 11 bases between. CDR1 is MNHEY, CDR2 SVGEGT, per germline. The CDR3 here is CASSQPPGEQFF. The DNA for the CDR3 is TGTGCCAGCAGTCAACCCCCGGGTGAGCAGTTCTTC.

The rearrangement links TRBV9 to TRBJ1-6; perhaps TRBD1 as D (6 bases). Trimming removed 1 base from V and 7 bases from J, with 12 bases in between. Germline CDR1 is SGDLS and CDR2 is YYNGEE. This CDR3 region has 15 residues. The CDR3 DNA sequence: TGTGCCAGCAGCGTACGAGCAGGGGAAAATTCACCCCTCCACTTT. It translates to CASSVRAGENSPLHF.

CDR3 nucleotides: TGCAGCTCCCAAGGAACAGGGCAAGAGACCCAGTACTTC. It specifies CSSQGTGQETQYF. The rearrangement links TRBV29-1 to TRBJ2-5; D may be TRBD1 (6 bases). V was trimmed by 8 bases and J by 2 bases, leaving 15 bases between them. Germline V gene lookup returns CDR1 SQVTM and CDR2 ANQGSEA. The CDR3 has 13 residues.

The V and J genes are TRBV7-8 and TRBJ1-4, with 10 bases fitting TRBD1. The ends lost 4 bases at V and 3 bases at J; junction bases unmatched: 17. Germline CDR1 SGHVS, CDR2 FQNEAQ. CDR3 length: 20 amino acids. CDR3 in amino acids: CASSSQAGQGLKGANEKLFF. DNA of the CDR3: TGTGCCAGCAGCTCCCAAGCGGGACAGGGGTTGAAAGGGGCTAATGAAAAACTGTTTTTT.

The rearrangement links TRBV30 to TRBJ1-2, with a possible D match to TRBD1 (6 bases). Trimming removed 3 bases at V and 5 bases at J, with 13 bases between. Per the germline V gene, CDR1 is GTSNPN and CDR2 is SVGIG (reference sequence). This CDR3 has 13 amino acids. The CDR3 sequence: CAWRLGTSYGYTF. Written as DNA, the CDR3 is TGTGCCTGGAGGCTCGGGACAAGTTATGGCTACACCTTC.

Worth noting for this clone: Additional DNA sequences in this sample encode the identical CDR3. The rearrangement joins TRBV19 to TRBJ1-5; 7 bases are a match to TRBD1. The germline V gene encodes CDR1 LNHDA and CDR2 SQIVND (reference sequence). The V and J ends lost 9 bases and 4 bases, in that order; junction bases with no gene match: 3. The CDR3 length is 12 residues. For the CDR3, the DNA is TGTGCCAGCCGGACAGGAAATCAGCCCCAGCATTTT. Translating gives CASRTGNQPQHF.

The J gene is TRBJ1-5, the V gene TRBV7-9; TRBD1 aligns across 7 bases. With V trimmed by 4 bases and J by 3 bases, 3 bases remained unmatched. CDR1 is SEHNR, CDR2 FQNEAQ, per germline (reference sequence). This CDR3 spans 14 amino acids. CDR3 sequence reads: CASSSGQLNQPQHF. CDR3 sequence (DNA): TGTGCCAGCAGCTCGGGACAGCTCAATCAGCCCCAGCATTTT.

The chain recombines TRBV4-3 with TRBJ1-2, with D hard to call. Trimming removed 0 bases at V and 8 bases at J, with 13 bases between. CDR1 is LGHNA, CDR2 YSLEER, per germline. The CDR3 length is 14 residues. This CDR3 is CASSQDREARGYTF. Written as DNA, the CDR3 is TGCGCCAGCAGCCAAGATAGGGAGGCGAGAGGCTACACCTTC.